This T cell receptor (beta chain) was found in a study of blood T cell repertoires in COVID-19. As for the study in general: Samples representing acute and convalescent COVID-19 were sourced from the United States, Italy and Spain.

Original data processing: Estimation of nucleated cell counts was performed using reference gene primer amplification. TCRdb's table, derived via immunoSEQ multiplex PCR, lists solely in-frame clones and lacks some. Clone size and the V and J calls come from that table; the DNA yielded D and trimming. The sample lists around 62,000 clones, under 95% occurring once. Germline CDR1 and CDR2: SGHKS and YYEKEE (reference sequence). The CDR3 length is 15 residues. V lost 4 bases and J lost 0, with 8 bases in between. The chain uses TRBV5-5 and TRBJ2-6; no clear D. The TCR sequence derives from a man in his sixties or seventies with active COVID-19. What was sequenced was peripheral blood. The CDR3 nucleotides are TGTGCCAGCAGCCCCATCAGCTCTGGGGCCAACGTCCTGACTTTC. As protein: CASSPISSGANVLTF. Looking up the rest from reference TRBV5-5 and TRBJ2-6 gives the full variable domain: DAGVTQSPTHLIKTRGQQVTLRCSPISGHKSVSWYQQVLGQGPQFIFQYYEKEERGRGNFPDRFSARQFPNYSSELNVNALLLGDSALYLCASSPISSGANVLTFGAGSRLTVL.